The 9 T cell receptor beta chains in this list originate from one sample, sequenced in a study of radiotherapy plus CTLA-4 blockade in lung cancer. Here immunoSEQ multiplex PCR was the method, and the copy in TCRdb shows in-frame clones only, minus some. The profile shows roughly 50,000 clones, around nine tenths of them singletons. The material sequenced was peripheral blood, taken from a patient treated with radiotherapy plus ipilimumab. The receptors were sampled from a human donor with non-small cell lung cancer that progressed on radiotherapy plus ipilimumab. Some clones in this sample may be carry-over from other donors' samples.

V and J are TRBV6-1 and TRBJ2-7, with TRBD2 matching over 9 bases. Trimming removed 5 bases from V and 3 bases from J; junction bases left unmatched: 8. The CDR3 totals 15 residues. Germline V CDR1 and CDR2: MNHNS, SASEGT. The CDR3 is CASSSPLAGFYEQYF. The CDR3, as DNA: TGTGCCAGCAGTAGCCCCCTAGCGGGATTCTACGAGCAGTACTTC.

This sequence joins TRBV5-8 and TRBJ2-2, with 7 nucleotides matching TRBD1. The V and J ends lost 5 bases and 4 bases, in that order; junction bases with no gene match: 8. This CDR3 is built from 15 residues. Germline V gene lookup returns CDR1 SGHTS and CDR2 YDEGEE. This CDR3 is CASRSRGRFTGELFF. The CDR3 DNA reads as TGTGCCAGCAGGTCAAGGGGGCGGTTCACCGGGGAGCTGTTTTTT.

The chain uses TRBV7-2 and TRBJ1-3, with 8 bases aligning to TRBD1. J gave up 0 bases and V 5 bases, and 6 bases lay outside the gene matches. There are 16 residues in the CDR3. The germline gives CDR1 SGHTA, CDR2 FQGNSA. CDR3 residues: CASSPPGQASGNTIYF. The CDR3, as DNA: TGTGCCAGCAGCCCCCCGGGACAGGCCTCTGGAAACACCATATATTTT.

The chain combines TRBV27 with TRBJ2-1, with 13 nucleotides matching TRBD2. V lost 5 bases and J lost 4; bases outside the gene matches: 2. Per germline, CDR1 MNHEY and CDR2 SMNVEV (reference sequence). There are 15 residues in the CDR3. The CDR3 nucleotides read TGTGCCAGCAGTCCACTAGCGGGAGGGTACAATGAGCAGTTCTTC. This codes for CASSPLAGGYNEQFF.

The chain recombines TRBV19 with TRBJ2-3, with D possibly TRBD2 on 5 matching bases. The germline V and J ends were trimmed by 3 bases and 1 base, with 14 bases remaining between them. Germline V lookup: CDR1 LNHDA, CDR2 SQIVND (reference sequence). This CDR3 comprises 16 residues. The CDR3 sequence: CASSILRGRGTDTQYF. CDR3 in DNA: TGTGCCAGTAGTATCCTCCGAGGGAGAGGCACAGATACGCAGTATTTT.

The rearrangement links TRBV30 to TRBJ2-7; 8 bases map to TRBD1. V dropped 3 bases and J dropped 1; count of bases not matched to a gene: 5. The germline CDR1 and CDR2 sequences are GTSNPN and SVGIG (reference sequence). The CDR3 spans 14 residues. Written as DNA, the CDR3 is TGTGCCTGGAGGTACAGGGGGGCATCCTACGAGCAGTACTTC. Protein sequence: CAWRYRGASYEQYF. Full variable domain (outside the CDR3, taken from reference TRBV30 and TRBJ2-7): SQTIHQWPATLVQPVGSPLSLECTVEGTSNPNLYWYRQAAGRGLQLLFYSVGIGQISSEVPQNLSASRPQDRQFILSSKKLLLSDSGFYLCAWRYRGASYEQYFGPGTRLTVT.

The CDR3: CASSLGLISYNEQFF. The CDR3 DNA reads TGTGCCAGCAGCCTTGGACTAATCTCCTACAATGAGCAGTTCTTC. The chain employs TRBV5-6 and TRBJ2-1; D is possibly TRBD2 (6 bases). CDR3 length: 15 amino acids. Germline CDR1 reads SGHDT; CDR2 reads YYEEEE. Trimming removed 4 bases from V and 0 bases from J, with 11 bases in between.

The rearrangement uses TRBV5-4 and TRBJ2-1; 8 bases map to TRBD1. The CDR3 consists of 15 residues. V was clipped by 4 bases and J by 3 bases; unmatched bases: 6. Germline V CDR1 and CDR2: SGHNT, YYREEE (reference sequence). Here the CDR3 reads CASSQDRGLYNEQFF. CDR3 nucleotides: TGTGCCAGCAGCCAAGACAGGGGACTCTACAATGAGCAGTTCTTC.

The chain carries TRBV12-5 and TRBJ2-2; 7 bases align to TRBD2. Germline assignment: CDR1 LGHNT and CDR2 FRNRAP. This CDR3 spans 15 amino acids. Losses at the gene ends were 4 bases for V and 1 base for J; bases not matched to a gene: 3. The CDR3 protein is CASGSASGNTGELFF. In DNA form, the CDR3 reads TGTGCTAGTGGTTCGGCTAGCGGGAACACCGGGGAGCTGTTTTTT. Full variable domain (missing parts from reference TRBV12-5 and TRBJ2-2): DARVTQTPRHKVTEMGQEVTMRCQPILGHNTVFWYRQTMMQGLELLAYFRNRAPLDDSGMPKDRFSAEMPDATLATLKIQPSEPRDSAVYFCASGSASGNTGELFFGEGSRLTVL.